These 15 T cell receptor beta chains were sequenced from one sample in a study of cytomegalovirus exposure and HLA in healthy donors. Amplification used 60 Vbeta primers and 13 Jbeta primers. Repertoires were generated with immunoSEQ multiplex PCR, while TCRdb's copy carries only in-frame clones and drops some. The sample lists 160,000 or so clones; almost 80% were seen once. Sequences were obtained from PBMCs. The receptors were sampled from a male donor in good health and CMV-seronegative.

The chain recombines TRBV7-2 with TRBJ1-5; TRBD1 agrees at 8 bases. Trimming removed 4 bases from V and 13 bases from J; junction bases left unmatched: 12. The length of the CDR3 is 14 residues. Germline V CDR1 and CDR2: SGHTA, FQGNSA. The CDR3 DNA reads TGTGCCAGCAGCTCTTCGACAGGGGCAGGGTTTCAGCATTTT. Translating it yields CASSSSTGAGFQHF.

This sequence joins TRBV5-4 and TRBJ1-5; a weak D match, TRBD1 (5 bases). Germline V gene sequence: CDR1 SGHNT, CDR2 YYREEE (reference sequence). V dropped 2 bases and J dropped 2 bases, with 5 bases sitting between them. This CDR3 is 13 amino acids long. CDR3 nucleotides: TGTGCCAGCAGCTTACAGGGCAATCAGCCCCAGCATTTT. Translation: CASSLQGNQPQHF.

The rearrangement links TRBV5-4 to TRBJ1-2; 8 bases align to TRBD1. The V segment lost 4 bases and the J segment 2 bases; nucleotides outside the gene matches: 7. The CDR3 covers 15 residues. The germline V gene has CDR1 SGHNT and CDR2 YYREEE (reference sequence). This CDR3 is CASSGPGGANYGYTF. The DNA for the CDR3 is TGTGCCAGCAGCGGGCCAGGGGGCGCCAACTATGGCTACACCTTC.

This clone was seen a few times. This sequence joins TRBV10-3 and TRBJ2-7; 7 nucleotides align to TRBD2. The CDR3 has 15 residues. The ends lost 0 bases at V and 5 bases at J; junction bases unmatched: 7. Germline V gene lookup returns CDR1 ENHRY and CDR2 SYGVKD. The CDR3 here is CAISESAGGTDEQYF. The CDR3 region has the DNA TGTGCCATCAGTGAGTCGGCCGGGGGGACCGACGAGCAGTACTTC.

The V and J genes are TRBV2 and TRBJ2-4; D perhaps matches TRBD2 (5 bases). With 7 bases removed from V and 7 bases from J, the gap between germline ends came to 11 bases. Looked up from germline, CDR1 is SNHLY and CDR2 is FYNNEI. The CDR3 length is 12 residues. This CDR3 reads CASNGGGNIQYF. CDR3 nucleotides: TGTGCCAGCAATGGAGGCGGCAACATTCAGTACTTC.

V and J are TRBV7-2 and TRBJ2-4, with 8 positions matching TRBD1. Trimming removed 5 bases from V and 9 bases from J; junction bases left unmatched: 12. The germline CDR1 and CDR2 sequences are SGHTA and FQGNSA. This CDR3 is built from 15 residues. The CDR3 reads CASSPGQGEGSIQYF. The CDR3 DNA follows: TGTGCCAGCAGCCCAGGACAGGGTGAAGGGAGCATTCAGTACTTC. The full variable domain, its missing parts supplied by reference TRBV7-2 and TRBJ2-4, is GAGVSQSPSNKVTEKGKDVELRCDPISGHTALYWYRQSLGQGLEFLIYFQGNSAPDKSGLPSDRFSAERTGGSVSTLTIQRTQQEDSAVYLCASSPGQGEGSIQYFGAGTRLSVL.

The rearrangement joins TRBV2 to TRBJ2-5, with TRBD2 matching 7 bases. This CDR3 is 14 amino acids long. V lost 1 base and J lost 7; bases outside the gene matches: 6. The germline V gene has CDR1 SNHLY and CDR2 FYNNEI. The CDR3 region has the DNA TGTGCCAGCAGTGAAGGAACCTGGGGGGGGACCCAGTACTTC. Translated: CASSEGTWGGTQYF. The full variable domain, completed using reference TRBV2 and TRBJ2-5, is EPEVTQTPSHQVTQMGQEVILRCVPISNHLYFYWYRQILGQKVEFLVSFYNNEISEKSEIFDDQFSVERPDGSNFTLKIRSTKLEDSAMYFCASSEGTWGGTQYFGPGTRLLVL.

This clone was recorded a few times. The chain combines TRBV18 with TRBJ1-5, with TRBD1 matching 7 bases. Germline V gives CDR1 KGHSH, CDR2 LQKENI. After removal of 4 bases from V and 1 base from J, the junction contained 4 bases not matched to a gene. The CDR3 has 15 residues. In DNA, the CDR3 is TGTGCCAGCTCACAGGGGGCGGGGAGCAATCAGCCCCAGCATTTT. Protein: CASSQGAGSNQPQHF.

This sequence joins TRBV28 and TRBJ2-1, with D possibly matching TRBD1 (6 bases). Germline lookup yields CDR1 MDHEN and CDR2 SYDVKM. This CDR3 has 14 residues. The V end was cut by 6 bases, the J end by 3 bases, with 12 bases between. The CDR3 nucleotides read TGTGCCAGCAGATCCGGGACACACTACAATGAGCAGTTCTTC. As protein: CASRSGTHYNEQFF.

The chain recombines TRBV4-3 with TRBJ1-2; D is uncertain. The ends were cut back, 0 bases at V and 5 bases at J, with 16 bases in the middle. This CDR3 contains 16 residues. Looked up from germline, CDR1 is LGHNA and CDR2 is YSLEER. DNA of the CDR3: TGCGCCAGCAGCCAAGAGGGTGGGCCGGATCGGTATGGCTACACCTTC. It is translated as CASSQEGGPDRYGYTF.

CDR3 nucleotide sequence: TGTGCCAGCAGTTTACAGGGGAACACTGAAGCTTTCTTT. This translates into CASSLQGNTEAFF. This chain connects TRBV27 to TRBJ1-1, with D perhaps matching TRBD1 (5 bases). The CDR3 consists of 13 residues. Germline CDR1 and CDR2: MNHEY and SMNVEV (reference sequence). V was trimmed by 2 bases and J by 1 base, leaving 5 bases between them.

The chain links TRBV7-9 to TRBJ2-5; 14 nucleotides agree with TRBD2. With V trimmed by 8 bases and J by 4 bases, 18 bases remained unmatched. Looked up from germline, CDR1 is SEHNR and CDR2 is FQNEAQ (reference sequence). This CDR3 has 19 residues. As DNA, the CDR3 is TGTGCCAGCGGATCTTCGTCCGGGACTAGCGGGAGCCGAGGAGAGACCCAGTACTTC. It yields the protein CASGSSSGTSGSRGETQYF.

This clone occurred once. The CDR3, as DNA: TGTGCCAGCAGCTTGGAGGGGGAGCAGTACTTC. Translated, it gives CASSLEGEQYF. The gene calls are TRBV5-4 and TRBJ2-7; possible D gene TRBD1, 5 bases. V lost 0 bases to trimming and J lost 7 bases, with 5 bases between them. Germline loops: CDR1 SGHNT, CDR2 YYREEE (reference sequence). The CDR3 covers 11 residues.

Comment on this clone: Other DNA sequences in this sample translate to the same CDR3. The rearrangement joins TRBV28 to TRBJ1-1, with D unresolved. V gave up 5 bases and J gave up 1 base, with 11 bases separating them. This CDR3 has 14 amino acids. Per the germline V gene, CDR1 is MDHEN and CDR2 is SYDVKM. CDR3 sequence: CASSPAGPNTEAFF. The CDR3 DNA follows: TGTGCCAGCAGTCCCGCTGGGCCGAACACTGAAGCTTTCTTT.

The CDR3 bases are TGTGCCAGCAGTCCAATCAGGGGCAATCAGCCCCAGCATTTT. Translating gives CASSPIRGNQPQHF. The chain is built from TRBV6-5 and TRBJ1-5, with TRBD1 as a possible D gene (5 bases). The V gene lost 5 bases and the J gene lost 2 bases, with 10 bases spanning the gap. Germline V gene sequence: CDR1 MNHEY, CDR2 SVGAGI. This CDR3 is 14 amino acids long.